This T cell receptor beta chain emerged from a study of blood T cell repertoires in COVID-19. Study-level background: Some COVID-19 samples were acute and others convalescent; all came from the United States, Italy and Spain.

CDR3 length equals 15 residues. Losses at the gene ends were 5 bases for V and 6 bases for J; bases not matched to a gene: 9. Germline CDR1 MNHEY, CDR2 SVGAGI. Authors' analysis steps: Quantification of nucleated cells was approximated via reference gene primer amplification. The table came from immunoSEQ multiplex PCR; TCRdb's copy has only in-frame clones and leaves some out. The DNA was the basis for D and trimming; V, J and clone size are from that table. The sample has under 200,000 clones, about nine tenths seen once. The sequencing sample was made of peripheral blood. The clonotype comes from a man aged 50-60 years with acute or convalescent COVID-19. V and J are TRBV6-5 and TRBJ1-1; 10 bases line up with TRBD1. The CDR3 region is CASSLADRGPAEAFF. CDR3 bases: TGTGCCAGCAGTCTAGCCGACAGGGGGCCTGCTGAAGCTTTCTTT.